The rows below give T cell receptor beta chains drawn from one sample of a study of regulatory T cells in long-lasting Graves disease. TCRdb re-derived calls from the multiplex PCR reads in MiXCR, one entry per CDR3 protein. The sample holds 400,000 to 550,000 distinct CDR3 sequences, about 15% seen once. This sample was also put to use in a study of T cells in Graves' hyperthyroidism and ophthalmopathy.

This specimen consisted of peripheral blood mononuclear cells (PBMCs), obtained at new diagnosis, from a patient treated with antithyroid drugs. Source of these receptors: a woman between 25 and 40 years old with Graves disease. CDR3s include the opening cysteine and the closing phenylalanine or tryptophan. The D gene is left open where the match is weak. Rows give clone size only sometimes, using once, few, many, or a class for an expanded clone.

CDR3aa: CASSQGEATYNEQFF; CDR3nt: TGCGCCAGCAGCCAGGGGGAGGCGACCTACAATGAGCAGTTCTTC; abundance: few; v_gene: TRBV4-1; d_gene: NA; j_gene: TRBJ2-1
CDR3aa: CSARRLAVGNEQFF; CDR3nt: TGCAGTGCTAGGCGCCTAGCGGTGGGCAATGAGCAGTTCTTC; abundance: few; v_gene: TRBV20-1; d_gene: TRBD2; j_gene: TRBJ2-1
CDR3aa: CASLGMGLLNTEAFF; CDR3nt: TGTGCCAGCCTAGGGATGGGGCTCCTGAACACTGAAGCTTTCTTT; abundance: many; v_gene: TRBV12-3/TRBV12-4; d_gene: NA; j_gene: TRBJ1-1
CDR3aa: CASSLGGGPRRETQYF; CDR3nt: TGTGCCAGCAGCTTGGGTGGCGGCCCCAGGAGGGAGACCCAGTACTTC; abundance: NA; v_gene: TRBV5-6; d_gene: NA; j_gene: TRBJ2-5
CDR3aa: CASSRNVAWAQHF; CDR3nt: TGTGCCAGCAGTAGAAACGTGGCTTGGGCCCAGCATTTT; abundance: many; v_gene: TRBV7-2; d_gene: NA; j_gene: TRBJ1-5
CDR3aa: CASSFLPDNSPLHF; CDR3nt: TGTGCCAGCAGCTTCTTACCCGATAATTCACCCCTCCACTTT; abundance: NA; v_gene: TRBV7-9; d_gene: NA; j_gene: TRBJ1-6
CDR3aa: CASSRHLNTEAFF; CDR3nt: TGTGCCAGCAGCCGCCACTTGAACACTGAAGCTTTCTTT; abundance: many; v_gene: TRBV28; d_gene: NA; j_gene: TRBJ1-1
CDR3aa: CASRVAGPHVYEQFF; CDR3nt: TGCGCCAGCAGGGTCGCGGGGCCCCACGTTTATGAGCAGTTCTTC; abundance: many; v_gene: TRBV10-2; d_gene: NA; j_gene: TRBJ2-1
CDR3aa: CASSYQGRSSYEQYF; CDR3nt: TGTGCCAGCAGTTACCAGGGACGGAGCTCCTACGAGCAGTACTTC; abundance: few; v_gene: TRBV6-4; d_gene: NA; j_gene: TRBJ2-7
CDR3aa: CASSPQFGQRNEKLFF; CDR3nt: TGTGCCAGCTCACCACAGTTTGGGCAGCGTAATGAAAAACTGTTTTTT; abundance: many; v_gene: TRBV18; d_gene: NA; j_gene: TRBJ1-4
CDR3aa: CASKFADTEAFF; CDR3nt: TGTGCCAGTAAATTCGCGGACACTGAAGCTTTCTTT; abundance: few; v_gene: TRBV19; d_gene: NA; j_gene: TRBJ1-1
CDR3aa: CASSSPRDSSTGELFF; CDR3nt: TGTGCCAGCAGTTCTCCCCGGGACAGCTCCACCGGCGAGCTGTTTTTT; abundance: many; v_gene: TRBV6-2/TRBV6-3; d_gene: TRBD1; j_gene: TRBJ2-2
CDR3aa: CASRAAGDRYEQYF; CDR3nt: TGTGCCAGCAGGGCAGCGGGAGATCGGTACGAGCAGTACTTC; abundance: NA; v_gene: TRBV28; d_gene: TRBD2; j_gene: TRBJ2-7
CDR3aa: CASSFPPSPQHF; CDR3nt: TGTGCCAGCAGTTTCCCACCTTCGCCCCAGCATTTT; abundance: many; v_gene: TRBV28; d_gene: NA; j_gene: TRBJ1-5
CDR3aa: CSARDNLLVDHNEQFF; CDR3nt: TGCAGTGCTAGAGATAATCTTTTGGTGGATCACAATGAGCAGTTCTTC; abundance: many; v_gene: TRBV20-1; d_gene: NA; j_gene: TRBJ2-1
CDR3aa: CASSQATSGSTDTQYF; CDR3nt: TGTGCCAGCAGCCAAGCGACTAGCGGGAGCACAGATACGCAGTATTTT; abundance: many; v_gene: TRBV3-1; d_gene: TRBD2; j_gene: TRBJ2-3
CDR3aa: CAISTPPGLAGHEQFF; CDR3nt: TGTGCCATCAGTACACCCCCGGGACTAGCGGGCCATGAGCAGTTCTTC; abundance: many; v_gene: TRBV10-3; d_gene: TRBD2; j_gene: TRBJ2-1
CDR3aa: CASSRQGGNQPQHF; CDR3nt: TGTGCCAGCAGTCGACAGGGAGGCAATCAGCCCCAGCATTTT; abundance: many; v_gene: TRBV27; d_gene: TRBD1; j_gene: TRBJ1-5
CDR3aa: CASRLLLNGKLFF; CDR3nt: TGTGCCAGCAGGCTGCTTTTAAATGGAAAACTGTTTTTT; abundance: few; v_gene: TRBV6-1; d_gene: NA; j_gene: TRBJ1-4
CDR3aa: CAAGPKTSAYEQFF; CDR3nt: TGTGCCGCCGGACCCAAAACTAGCGCTTATGAGCAGTTCTTC; abundance: NA; v_gene: TRBV24-1; d_gene: TRBD2; j_gene: TRBJ2-1
CDR3aa: CASSRDSETQYF; CDR3nt: TGCGCCAGCAGCCGGGACTCAGAGACCCAGTACTTC; abundance: few; v_gene: TRBV5-1; d_gene: NA; j_gene: TRBJ2-5
CDR3aa: CASSLVGPLPQETQYF; CDR3nt: TGTGCCAGCAGCTTAGTAGGTCCGCTACCCCAAGAGACCCAGTACTTC; abundance: many; v_gene: TRBV11-3; d_gene: NA; j_gene: TRBJ2-5